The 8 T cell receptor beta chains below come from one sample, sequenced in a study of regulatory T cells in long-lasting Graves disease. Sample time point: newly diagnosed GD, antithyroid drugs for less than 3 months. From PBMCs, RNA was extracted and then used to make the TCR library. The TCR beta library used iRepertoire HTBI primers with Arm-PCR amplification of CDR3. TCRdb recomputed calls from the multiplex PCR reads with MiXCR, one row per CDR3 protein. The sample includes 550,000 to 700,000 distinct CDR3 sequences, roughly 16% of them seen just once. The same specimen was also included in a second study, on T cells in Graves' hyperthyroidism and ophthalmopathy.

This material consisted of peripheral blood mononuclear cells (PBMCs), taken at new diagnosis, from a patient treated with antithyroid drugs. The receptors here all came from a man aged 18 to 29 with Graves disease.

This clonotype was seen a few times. CDR3 region: CASSFTTNTGELFF. For the CDR3, the DNA is TGTGCCAGCAGTTTCACCACGAACACCGGGGAGCTGTTTTTT. The rearrangement uses TRBV6-5 and TRBJ2-2; no firm D call. CDR1 is MNHEY and CDR2 is SVGAGI in the germline V gene. CDR3 length: 14 residues. The V end lost 4 bases, the J end lost 0 bases, and 6 bases lay between the germline ends.

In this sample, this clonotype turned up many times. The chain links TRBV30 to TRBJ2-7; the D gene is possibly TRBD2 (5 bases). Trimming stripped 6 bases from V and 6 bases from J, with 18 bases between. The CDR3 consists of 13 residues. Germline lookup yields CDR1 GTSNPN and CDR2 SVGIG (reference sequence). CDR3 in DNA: TGTGCCTGCCACACTAGTTCCCCCTTCGAGCAGTACTTC. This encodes CACHTSSPFEQYF.

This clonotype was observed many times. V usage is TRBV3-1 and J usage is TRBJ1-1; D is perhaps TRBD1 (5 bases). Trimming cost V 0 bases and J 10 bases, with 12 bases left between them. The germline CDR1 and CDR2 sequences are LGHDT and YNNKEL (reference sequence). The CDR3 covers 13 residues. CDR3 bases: TGTGCCAGCAGCCAAGATCGGGGGGTAGTAGCTTTCTTT. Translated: CASSQDRGVVAFF.

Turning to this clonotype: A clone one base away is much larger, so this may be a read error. In DNA, the CDR3 is TGTGCCAGCAGTCCCGGACCTGGGACTAGCGGGAGCAATGAGCAGTTCTTC. Amino acids: CASSPGPGTSGSNEQFF. V and J are TRBV6-1 and TRBJ2-1, with 14 positions matching TRBD2. Germline V gene data show CDR1 as MNHNS and CDR2 as SASEGT. The CDR3 sequence is 17 residues long. The J segment lost 6 bases and the V segment lost 5 bases, leaving 9 bases of the junction unmatched.

CDR3: CASRAQQGATYEQYF. In DNA, the CDR3 is TGTGCCAGCAGAGCCCAACAGGGGGCCACCTACGAGCAGTACTTC. The rearrangement links TRBV4-2 to TRBJ2-7, with 9 bases matching TRBD1. The CDR3 sequence is 15 residues long. V was clipped by 6 bases and J by 2 bases; unmatched bases: 8. From germline, CDR1 is LGHNA and CDR2 YNFKEQ.

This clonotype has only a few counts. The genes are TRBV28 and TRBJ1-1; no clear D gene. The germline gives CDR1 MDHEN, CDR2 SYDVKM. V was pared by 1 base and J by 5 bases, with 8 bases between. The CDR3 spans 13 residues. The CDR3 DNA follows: TGTGCCAGCAGTTTATACCGAGGAACTGAAGCTTTCTTT. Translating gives CASSLYRGTEAFF.

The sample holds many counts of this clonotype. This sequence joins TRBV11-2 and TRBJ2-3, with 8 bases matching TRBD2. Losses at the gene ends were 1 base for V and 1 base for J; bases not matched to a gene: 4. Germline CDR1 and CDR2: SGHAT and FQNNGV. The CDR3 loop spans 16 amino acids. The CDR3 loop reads CASSLAAGGGTDTQYF. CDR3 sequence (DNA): TGTGCCAGCAGCTTAGCGGCGGGAGGTGGCACAGATACGCAGTATTTT.

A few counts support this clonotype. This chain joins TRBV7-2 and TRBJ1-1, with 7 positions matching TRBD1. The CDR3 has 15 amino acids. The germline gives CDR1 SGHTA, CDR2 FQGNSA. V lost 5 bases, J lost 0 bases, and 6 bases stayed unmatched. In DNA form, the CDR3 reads TGTGCCAGCAGCCTACAACAGGGGATGAACACTGAAGCTTTCTTT. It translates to CASSLQQGMNTEAFF.